The 19 T cell receptor beta chains in this list originate from one sample, sequenced in a study of blood T cell repertoires in COVID-19. TCRdb's copy holds only in-frame clones and misses some; the assay was immunoSEQ multiplex PCR. The table lists about 210,000 clones, around 82% of them singletons. The sequenced sample was peripheral blood. These receptors were collected from a woman between 40 and 50 years old with active or convalescent COVID-19.

This clone was recorded only once. This sequence joins TRBV6-2 or TRBV6-3 and TRBJ1-6; no clear D gene. The V end lost 8 bases, the J end lost 9 bases, and 11 bases lay between the germline ends. Germline-derived CDR1 and CDR2 are MNHEY and SVGEGT. This CDR3 comprises 12 residues. The CDR3 region is CASRLGSSPLHF. The CDR3 DNA reads as TGTGCCAGCCGCCTGGGGAGTTCACCCCTCCACTTT.

The genes are TRBV7-2 and TRBJ1-2, with TRBD1 identical over 9 bases. The CDR3 contains 15 residues. CDR1 SGHTA and CDR2 FQGNSA come from the germline V gene. V dropped 5 bases and J dropped 2; count of bases not matched to a gene: 6. The CDR3 nucleotides are TGTGCCAGCAGCCTCGGGACAGGGACGAACTATGGCTACACCTTC. Its translation is CASSLGTGTNYGYTF.

The chain links TRBV12-3 or TRBV12-4 to TRBJ2-7, with TRBD1 identical over 7 bases. CDR3 length equals 13 residues. V gave up 4 bases and J gave up 0 bases; unmatched junction bases: 0. The CDR3 nucleotides are TGTGCCAGCAGTTGGGACAGCTCCTACGAGCAGTACTTC. This codes for CASSWDSSYEQYF.

This rearrangement joins TRBV11-2 to TRBJ1-3; maybe TRBD1 (6 bases). This CDR3 region has 17 residues. Germline V CDR1 and CDR2: SGHAT, FQNNGV. V was shortened by 2 bases and J by 4 bases, with 18 bases between the two germline ends. The CDR3: CASSLRSGRGRGNTIYF. The CDR3 region has the DNA TGTGCCAGCAGCTTACGTTCTGGCAGGGGCAGAGGAAACACCATATATTTT.

The genes are TRBV11-3 and TRBJ2-3, with 12 bases that match TRBD2. Trimming at V came to 1 base and at J to 6 bases, leaving 11 bases not matched to a gene. The CDR3 loop spans 18 amino acids. Germline V gives CDR1 SGHNT, CDR2 YENEEA. DNA of the CDR3: TGTGCCAGCAGCTTAGTTCGGGCTAGCGGGAGGGCGTTGGATACGCAGTATTTT. Translated: CASSLVRASGRALDTQYF.

J is TRBJ2-3 and V is TRBV7-9, with a possible D match to TRBD2 (5 bases). The CDR3 runs 16 residues. Germline V CDR1 and CDR2: SEHNR, FQNEAQ (reference sequence). The V gene lost 1 base and the J gene lost 1 base, with 12 bases spanning the gap. CDR3 region: CASSLGLAGGTDTQYF. The CDR3 DNA follows: TGTGCCAGCAGCTTAGGGCTAGCTGGAGGCACAGATACGCAGTATTTT.

This sequence joins TRBV10-3 and TRBJ1-1, with D perhaps matching TRBD1 (6 bases). This CDR3 has 14 residues. Trimming took off 5 bases at V and 3 bases at J, with 13 bases between the two ends. CDR1 ENHRY and CDR2 SYGVKD come from the germline V gene. CDR3 protein: CAISWSTGHTEAFF. The CDR3 nucleotides are TGTGCCATCAGTTGGTCTACAGGGCACACTGAAGCTTTCTTT.

The genes are TRBV11-2 and TRBJ2-1; tentatively, D is TRBD1 (5 bases). Germline CDR1 is SGHAT and CDR2 is FQNNGV. The CDR3 extends over 13 amino acids. V was cut by 0 bases and J by 14 bases, with 14 bases left in between. The CDR3 region is CASSLDRSRDEFF. The DNA for the CDR3 is TGTGCCAGCAGCTTAGATAGAAGCAGGGATGAGTTCTTC.

The rearrangement joins TRBV5-1 to TRBJ2-3; weak D call: TRBD1 (6 bases). Germline V gene sequence: CDR1 SGHRS, CDR2 YFSETQ. The ends were cut back, 2 bases at V and 2 bases at J, with 12 bases in the middle. The CDR3 extends over 15 amino acids. This chain's CDR3 is CASSFVGQTTDTQYF. CDR3 coding DNA: TGCGCCAGCAGCTTCGTCGGACAGACCACAGATACGCAGTATTTT.

The rearrangement joins TRBV10-3 to TRBJ1-2; tentatively, D is TRBD1 (5 bases). The CDR3 totals 15 residues. V was clipped by 3 bases and J by 3 bases, with 14 bases between them. CDR1 ENHRY and CDR2 SYGVKD come from the germline V gene. CDR3 sequence: CAISDWGESHYGYTF. Written as DNA, the CDR3 is TGTGCCATCAGTGATTGGGGGGAGAGTCACTATGGCTACACCTTC.

As to this clone: Being one base from a much bigger clone, this may be a read error. The CDR3 protein is CASSQDQGNQPQHF. The CDR3 nucleotides read TGTGCCAGCAGCCAAGATCAGGGCAATCAGCCCCAGCATTTT. V and J are TRBV4-2 and TRBJ1-5; D is unclear. The germline V gene encodes CDR1 LGHNA and CDR2 YNFKEQ. The CDR3 runs 14 residues. The V and J ends lost 0 bases and 2 bases respectively, with 5 bases between them.

The chain carries TRBV6-5 and TRBJ2-7, with D perhaps matching TRBD1 (5 bases). Trimming left V 5 bases short and J 3 bases short, with 11 bases between. Germline assignment: CDR1 MNHEY and CDR2 SVGAGI. There are 13 residues in the CDR3. CDR3 in DNA: TGTGCCAGCAGTCCGGACATTCTCTACGAGCAGTACTTC. This translates into CASSPDILYEQYF.

V is TRBV9 and J is TRBJ2-6; D possibly corresponds to TRBD1 (7 bases). The V end was cut by 3 bases, the J end by 4 bases, with 20 bases between. The germline gives CDR1 SGDLS, CDR2 YYNGEE. This CDR3 is built from 18 residues. CDR3 DNA: TGTGCCAGCAGCGGCCATAGGACAGGTGGAGGGGGGGCCAACGTCCTGACTTTC. Translation: CASSGHRTGGGGANVLTF.

The V gene is TRBV7-9, the J gene TRBJ1-2, with 8 bases that match TRBD1. The germline gives CDR1 SEHNR, CDR2 FQNEAQ (reference sequence). J was trimmed by 4 bases and V by 5 bases; bases with no gene match: 15. CDR3 size: 17 residues. This CDR3 is CASSTTRPDRGLYGYTF. CDR3 in DNA: TGTGCCAGCAGCACCACCAGGCCAGACAGGGGTCTCTATGGCTACACCTTC.

The CDR3, as DNA: TGTGCCAGCAGCCCGACTAGCGGGGTCTCCTACGAGCAGTACTTC. Translation: CASSPTSGVSYEQYF. The rearrangement uses TRBV9 and TRBJ2-7; 11 nucleotides match TRBD2. The CDR3 totals 15 residues. After removal of 4 bases from V and 0 bases from J, the junction contained 3 bases not matched to a gene. CDR1 is SGDLS, CDR2 YYNGEE, per germline. The full variable domain, completed using reference TRBV9 and TRBJ2-7, is DSGVTQTPKHLITATGQRVTLRCSPRSGDLSVYWYQQSLDQGLQFLIQYYNGEERAKGNILERFSAQQFPDLHSELNLSSLELGDSALYFCASSPTSGVSYEQYFGPGTRLTVT.

This clone was detected a few times. This chain joins TRBV19 and TRBJ1-5; D might be TRBD1 (5 bases). In germline, CDR1 is LNHDA, CDR2 SQIVND (reference sequence). The CDR3 is 14 amino acids. The V gene lost 6 bases and the J gene lost 5 bases, with 14 bases spanning the gap. The CDR3 DNA is TGTGCCAGTAGCAAAGGGATGGGGCATCAGCCCCAGCATTTT. Translating it yields CASSKGMGHQPQHF.

The CDR3 DNA is TGCGCCAGCAGCCAGGAACAGGGAAGTTATGGCTACACCTTC. This translates into CASSQEQGSYGYTF. The chain links TRBV4-1 to TRBJ1-2, with a weak D call TRBD1 (6 bases). The germline CDR1 and CDR2 sequences are MGHRA and YSYEKL. The CDR3 contains 14 residues. Trimming cost V 3 bases and J 5 bases, with 13 bases left between them.

The chain couples TRBV7-3 to TRBJ2-6, with D maybe TRBD2 (5 bases). The germline gives CDR1 SGHTA, CDR2 FQGTGA. This CDR3 is 15 amino acids long. V lost 5 bases to trimming and J lost 4 bases, with 12 bases between them. In DNA, the CDR3 is TGTGCCAGCAGCCGGACGGGAACCGGGGCCAACGTCCTGACTTTC. It encodes CASSRTGTGANVLTF.

V is TRBV7-6 and J is TRBJ1-3; 8 nucleotides match TRBD1. The ends lost 5 bases at V and 0 bases at J; junction bases unmatched: 3. The CDR3 runs to 15 residues. From germline, CDR1 is SGHVS and CDR2 FNYEAQ. The CDR3 coding sequence is TGTGCCAGCAGCCCTACAGGGGGCTCTGGAAACACCATATATTTT. The encoded protein is CASSPTGGSGNTIYF.